This T cell receptor (beta chain) is from a study of blood T cell repertoires in COVID-19. Study-wide context: Sample material is recorded as cDNA or gDNA derived from T cells, B-cell-depleted T cells, or PBMCs.

Method: immunoSEQ multiplex PCR; TCRdb's copy keeps in-frame clones and lacks some. In the table there are around 220,000 clones, around 84% of which are singletons. Germline CDR1 is SNHLY and CDR2 is FYNNEI. The CDR3 consists of 14 residues. The germline V and J ends were trimmed by 3 bases and 1 base, with 9 bases remaining between them. This receptor was obtained from a woman in her thirties or forties who had recovered from COVID-19. The chain recombines TRBV2 with TRBJ1-1; no definite D call. The sequenced material came from PBMCs or T cells enriched from blood (not recorded which). CDR3 loop: CASSDIRSNTEAFF. CDR3 DNA: TGTGCCAGCAGTGATATCAGATCGAACACTGAAGCTTTCTTT.